Below, one TCR beta chain is given with its context. The source of the sample is a study of blood T cell repertoires in COVID-19. Study-wide background: There were acute and convalescent COVID-19 samples, and they came from the United States, Italy and Spain. Sources were T cells, B-cell-depleted T cells, or PBMCs; the material itself was cDNA or gDNA.

The repertoire was sequenced with immunoSEQ multiplex PCR; TCRdb's copy has only in-frame clones and lacks some. The repertoire holds 99,000 or so clones, with around 83% as singletons. V was pared by 3 bases and J by 7 bases, with 7 bases of the junction left unmatched. The germline V gene has CDR1 SGDLS and CDR2 YYNGEE. The CDR3 is 15 amino acids. The sequencing sample was made of peripheral blood. J is TRBJ2-3 and V is TRBV9; 11 bases are shared with TRBD2. This receptor was obtained from a man between 70 and 80 years old with active or convalescent COVID-19. In nucleotides, the CDR3 is TGTGCCAGCAGCGCCATAGCGGGGGGGGTCAATACGCAGTATTTT. Translated: CASSAIAGGVNTQYF.